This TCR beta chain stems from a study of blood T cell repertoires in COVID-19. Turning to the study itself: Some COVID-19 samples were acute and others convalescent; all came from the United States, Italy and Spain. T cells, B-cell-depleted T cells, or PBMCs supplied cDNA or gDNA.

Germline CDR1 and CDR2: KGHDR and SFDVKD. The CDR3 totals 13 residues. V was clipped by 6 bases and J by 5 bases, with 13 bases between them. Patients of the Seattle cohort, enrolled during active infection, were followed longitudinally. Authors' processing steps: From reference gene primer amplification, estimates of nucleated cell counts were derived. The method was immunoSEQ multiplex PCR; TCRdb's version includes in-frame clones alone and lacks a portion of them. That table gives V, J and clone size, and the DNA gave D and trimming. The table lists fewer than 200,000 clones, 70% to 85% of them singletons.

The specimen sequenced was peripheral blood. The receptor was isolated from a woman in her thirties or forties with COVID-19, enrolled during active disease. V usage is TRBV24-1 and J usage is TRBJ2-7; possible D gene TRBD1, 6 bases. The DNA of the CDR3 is TGTGCCACCAGTTTAACAGGGATCCACGAGCAGTACTTC. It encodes CATSLTGIHEQYF.